The subject of this entry is one T cell receptor (beta chain). This record belongs to a study of patients and donors after allogeneic stem cell transplantation. Germline loops: CDR1 SGHRS, CDR2 YFSETQ. Between the trimmed V and J ends, which lost 0 bases and 0 bases, there was a span of 8 bases. This CDR3 contains 15 residues. Each CDR3 protein is one row after TCRdb ran MiXCR on the RT-PCR reads. The sample lists about 960,000 distinct CDR3 sequences; approximately 19% were seen once. The sequencing sample was made of blood, either unsorted or a sorted T cell fraction (not recorded which). The clonotype originates from a human donor who was either an allogeneic HSCT recipient or a stem cell or donor lymphocyte infusion donor (not recorded which). It is not recorded whose cells these are; they may come from a transplant donor. V is TRBV5-1 and J is TRBJ2-3; D unresolved. The CDR3 reads CASSLGVSSTDTQYF. CDR3 nucleotide sequence: TGCGCCAGCAGCTTGGGGGTCTCTAGCACAGATACGCAGTATTTT.